Sequencing of this T cell receptor (beta chain) was carried out in a study of shared clonotypes between healthy human individuals. Trimming cost V 7 bases and J 0 bases, with 14 bases left between them. Germline V gene data show CDR1 as MNHNS and CDR2 as SASEGT. The CDR3 is 15 residues long. This clone was detected only a few times. Repertoires were generated with immunoSEQ multiplex PCR, while TCRdb's copy carries only in-frame clones and drops some. Among about 1 million clones listed, roughly 80% were seen once. The receptor's source is a man between 18 and 35 years old in good health. This chain joins TRBV6-1 and TRBJ2-3; D is tentatively TRBD1 or TRBD2 (6 bases each). Sequenced: memory CD4+ T cells sorted from blood. Subset denoted: CD45RA-negative fraction. The CDR3 reads CASKIGGTSTDTQYF. The DNA of the CDR3 is TGTGCCAGCAAGATAGGGGGGACCAGCACAGATACGCAGTATTTT.